The 13 T cell receptor beta chains presented below share a single source sample, sequenced in a study of cytomegalovirus exposure and HLA in healthy donors. PCR amplification relied on 60 Vbeta primers (plus 13 Jbeta primers). Method: immunoSEQ multiplex PCR; TCRdb's copy keeps in-frame clones and lacks some. The sample holds about 260,000 clones; roughly 70% are singletons and the top ten take approximately 2.1%. Sequenced: PBMCs. These receptors all stem from a female donor in good health and CMV-seronegative.

The J gene is TRBJ2-1, the V gene TRBV12-5; the D gene is possibly TRBD1 (5 bases). Trimming shortened V by 2 bases and J by 7 bases, and 24 bases separated the two germline ends. Germline V CDR1 and CDR2: LGHNT, FRNRAP. The CDR3 consists of 18 residues. CDR3 sequence (DNA): TGTGCTAGTGGTTTGTTTTTAGTGGGCAGGGATTCTGAAAATGAGCAGTTCTTC. Amino acid sequence: CASGLFLVGRDSENEQFF.

The chain has TRBV30 and TRBJ2-1; TRBD2 might be the D (6 bases). The germline gives CDR1 GTSNPN, CDR2 SVGIG (reference sequence). V was shortened by 2 bases and J by 2 bases, with 13 bases between the two germline ends. The CDR3 runs to 15 residues. In nucleotides, the CDR3 is TGTGCCTGGAGTTGGGGGGAGACCCCCTACAATGAGCAGTTCTTC. It is translated as CAWSWGETPYNEQFF.

The V gene is TRBV7-6, the J gene TRBJ2-1, with a tentative D call TRBD1 (6 bases). The CDR3 covers 14 residues. V was clipped by 1 base and J by 5 bases, with 9 bases between them. The germline gives CDR1 SGHVS, CDR2 FNYEAQ. CDR3 region: CASSLEGDNNEQFF. The CDR3, as DNA: TGTGCCAGCAGCTTAGAAGGGGACAACAATGAGCAGTTCTTC.

The chain is built from TRBV5-1 and TRBJ2-1, with 10 nucleotides matching TRBD2. V was clipped by 4 bases and J by 1 base; unmatched bases: 5. Germline V gives CDR1 SGHRS, CDR2 YFSETQ. CDR3 length equals 16 residues. The CDR3 loop reads CASSLGTSVSYNEQFF. As DNA, the CDR3 is TGCGCCAGCAGCCTCGGGACTAGCGTGTCCTACAATGAGCAGTTCTTC. The full variable domain, rest sourced from reference TRBV5-1 and TRBJ2-1, is KAGVTQTPRYLIKTRGQQVTLSCSPISGHRSVSWYQQTPGQGLQFLFEYFSETQRNKGNFPGRFSGRQFSNSRSEMNVSTLELGDSALYLCASSLGTSVSYNEQFFGPGTRLTVL.

This sequence joins TRBV11-2 and TRBJ1-5; D is undetermined. Germline V CDR1 and CDR2: SGHAT, FQNNGV. V was pared by 3 bases and J by 5 bases, with 20 bases between. The CDR3 loop spans 17 amino acids. The chain's CDR3 is CASSLPGGRPVDQPQHF. The CDR3, as DNA: TGTGCCAGCAGCTTGCCCGGAGGACGGCCGGTCGATCAGCCCCAGCATTTT.

V is TRBV9 and J is TRBJ2-7; 7 bases are shared with TRBD2. The CDR3 consists of 16 residues. CDR1 and CDR2 (germline): SGDLS, YYNGEE. V gave up 0 bases and J gave up 0 bases; unmatched junction bases: 6. CDR3 in DNA: TGTGCCAGCAGCGTAGCGGCTAGCGGAGGCTCCTACGAGCAGTACTTC. Its translation is CASSVAASGGSYEQYF. Together with reference TRBV9 and TRBJ2-7, the CDR3 gives the full variable domain: DSGVTQTPKHLITATGQRVTLRCSPRSGDLSVYWYQQSLDQGLQFLIQYYNGEERAKGNILERFSAQQFPDLHSELNLSSLELGDSALYFCASSVAASGGSYEQYFGPGTRLTVT.

The chain joins TRBV6-5 to TRBJ2-5; unclear D gene. Deletions cut 4 bases from V and 4 bases from J, with 10 bases between. Germline V gene lookup returns CDR1 MNHEY and CDR2 SVGAGI. The CDR3 is 13 amino acids. CDR3 nucleotides: TGTGCCAGCAGTTGGCCGGGTGTAGAGACCCAGTACTTC. Translating gives CASSWPGVETQYF.

This clone was counted a single time. The CDR3 sequence is CASSLRESYNEQFF. DNA of the CDR3: TGTGCCAGCAGTTTACGCGAATCCTACAATGAGCAGTTCTTC. This sequence joins TRBV28 and TRBJ2-1; D is ambiguous. This CDR3 spans 14 amino acids. Germline V gives CDR1 MDHEN, CDR2 SYDVKM. Trimming left V 2 bases short and J 1 base short, with 6 bases between.

As to this clone: A junction boundary mismatches the germline segment, possibly from a read error. This chain uses TRBV10-2 with TRBJ2-7; D is perhaps TRBD1 (6 bases). The CDR3 length is 12 residues. Germline CDR1 and CDR2: WSHSY and SAAADI. The CDR3 sequence: CASSDEGRTEVF. CDR3 coding DNA: TGCGCCAGCAGTGACGAGGGCCGGACAGAGGTGTTC.

A word on this clone: Other DNA sequences in the same sample also yield this CDR3. The chain combines TRBV5-1 with TRBJ2-7; 7 bases are shared with TRBD2. CDR1 SGHRS and CDR2 YFSETQ come from the germline V gene. V lost 0 bases to trimming and J lost 0 bases; unmatched junction nucleotides: 3. CDR3 size: 15 residues. The CDR3 DNA is TGCGCCAGCAGCTTGGCTAGCGGTAGCTCCTACGAGCAGTACTTC. Translation: CASSLASGSSYEQYF.

This chain links TRBV4-1 with TRBJ2-7; 7 bases are shared with TRBD2. In germline, CDR1 is MGHRA, CDR2 YSYEKL. This CDR3 is built from 15 residues. J gave up 5 bases and V 4 bases, and 11 bases lay outside the gene matches. The DNA of the CDR3 is TGCGCCAGCAGCCTCTCCGACGCGGGGGTGGACGAGCAGTACTTC. Its protein is CASSLSDAGVDEQYF.

The chain combines TRBV27 with TRBJ2-7; 7 bases are shared with TRBD1. Germline CDR1 and CDR2: MNHEY and SMNVEV (reference sequence). The CDR3 has 13 residues. V shed 3 bases, J shed 5 bases, and the junction held 4 bases outside the gene matches. CDR3 residues: CASSFWDRHEQYF. The DNA for the CDR3 is TGTGCCAGCAGTTTCTGGGACAGACACGAGCAGTACTTC.

V is TRBV7-9 and J is TRBJ2-3; D is uncertain. The CDR3 is 15 residues long. V was clipped by 3 bases and J by 0 bases, with 10 bases between them. The germline V gene encodes CDR1 SEHNR and CDR2 FQNEAQ (reference sequence). This chain's CDR3 is CASSFGDFSTDTQYF. CDR3 in DNA: TGTGCCAGCAGCTTCGGTGATTTTAGCACAGATACGCAGTATTTT.